These T cell receptor beta chains were read from a single sample in a study of T cell responses to AZD1222 COVID-19 vaccine. Profiling relied on immunoSEQ multiplex PCR, and the TCRdb table lists in-frame clones only, not all of them. Of some 58,000 clones in the sample, 70% to 80% were seen once. The sample here was peripheral blood, taken 28 days after the second AZD1222 dose. These receptors were obtained from an adult who received the AZD1222 COVID-19 vaccine. The CDR3 runs from the conserved cysteine through the conserved F or W.

V	J	CDR3
TRBV6-1	TRBJ1-1	CASSEALGTGEAFF
TRBV6-2/TRBV6-3	TRBJ2-1	CASSSGLAETYNEQFF
TRBV5-1	TRBJ2-1	CASSSIAGGPGNEQFF
TRBV4-1	TRBJ1-1	CASSPSRWAEAFF
TRBV11-2	TRBJ2-3	CASSPTGDTQYF
TRBV6-4	TRBJ2-1	CASSDSHGGRAYNEQFF
TRBV30	TRBJ2-7	CAWRGDYEQYF
TRBV25-1	TRBJ2-1	CASSEAGVRNEQFF
TRBV12-3/TRBV12-4	TRBJ1-1	CASSFDFLTEAFF
TRBV7-9	TRBJ1-6	CASSLPPGGSPLHF
TRBV3-1/TRBV3-2	TRBJ2-3	CASSQDPLETDTQYF
TRBV2	TRBJ1-1	CASPLIGGRTEAFF
TRBV18	TRBJ2-1	CASSPPISGLNNEQFF
TRBV21-1	TRBJ1-5	CASSKIFGVNSNQPQHF
TRBV12-1	TRBJ1-5	CASSFGRHF
TRBV6-1	TRBJ1-2	CASTPDRGGYTF
TRBV11-2	TRBJ2-1	CASSLARNEQFF
TRBV20-1	TRBJ1-5	CSASNRAHYSNQPQHF
TRBV5-1	TRBJ1-3	CASSLAGSGDTIYF
TRBV28	TRBJ2-2	CASSSGQLNTGELFF
TRBV28	TRBJ1-4	CASTPGTDNKKLFF
TRBV24-1	TRBJ1-5	CATSEPGRNQPQHF
TRBV5-1	TRBJ2-3	CASSSGLAGGTSTDTQYF
TRBV19	TRBJ1-1	CASSKRQGPTEAFF
TRBV10-2	TRBJ1-5	CASSPVAGQQPQHF
TRBV7-9	TRBJ1-1	CASSRDGNTEAFF
TRBV7-2	TRBJ2-1	CASSWRGGADEQFF
TRBV19	TRBJ2-5	CASSIDSAEETQYF
TRBV28	TRBJ1-1	CASSSATVLGAFF
TRBV28	TRBJ1-5	CASSAPRSNQPQHF
TRBV5-6	TRBJ1-1	CASSSIITGTNTEAFF